Here is one T cell receptor (beta chain) with its context. Using a J-beta primer mix together with a sample-barcoded 5' primer, a second PCR was run for 7 to 11 cycles. Each CDR3 protein gets one entry after TCRdb re-called the 5' RACE reads with MiXCR. This sample has about 1,500,000 distinct CDR3 sequences, with approximately 38% found just once. The sample is drawn from a study of blood T cells in healthy people across ages. CDR3 length equals 12 residues. Germline-derived CDR1 and CDR2 are MNHEY and SVGAGI. With 7 bases removed from V and 3 bases from J, the gap between germline ends came to 8 bases.

The chain couples TRBV6-5 to TRBJ2-3, with D hard to call. Sequenced: blood. This sequence was found in a woman between 18 and 29 years old in good health. CDR3: CASTPETDTQYF. The CDR3 DNA sequence: TGTGCCAGCACTCCCGAGACAGATACGCAGTATTTT.